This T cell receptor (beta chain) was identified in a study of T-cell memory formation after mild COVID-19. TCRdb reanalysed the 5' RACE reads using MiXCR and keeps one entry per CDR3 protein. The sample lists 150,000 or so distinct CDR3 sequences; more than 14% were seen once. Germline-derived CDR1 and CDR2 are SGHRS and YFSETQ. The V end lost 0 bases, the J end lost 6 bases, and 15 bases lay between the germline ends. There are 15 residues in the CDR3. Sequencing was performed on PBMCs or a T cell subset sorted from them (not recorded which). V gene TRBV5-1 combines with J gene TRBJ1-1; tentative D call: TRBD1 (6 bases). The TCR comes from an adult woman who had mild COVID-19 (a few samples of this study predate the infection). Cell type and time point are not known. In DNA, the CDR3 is TGCGCCAGCAGCTTGGTTCATGGGGGCATAGCTGAAGCTTTCTTT. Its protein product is CASSLVHGGIAEAFF.